Listed below are T cell receptor beta chains from one sample, sequenced in a study of shared clonotypes between healthy human individuals. The assay was immunoSEQ multiplex PCR, and TCRdb's table has in-frame clones only and misses some. The table shows roughly 2,300,000 clones, with under 95% occurring only once. What was sequenced was naive CD4+ T cells from PBMCs. Every receptor here comes from a man between 18 and 35 years old in good health. Some clones in this sample may be carry-over from other donors' samples. Each CDR3 is given with its conserved first and last residue. The D gene is left open where the match is weak.

>TRBJ1-5|-|TRBV6-5|13
CASSKYSNQPQHF
TGTGCCAGCAGTAAATATAGCAATCAGCCCCAGCATTTT
>TRBJ2-7|TRBD2|TRBV9|14
CASSLRDYSYEQYF
TGTGCCAGCAGCCTTCGGGACTACTCCTACGAGCAGTACTTC
>TRBJ2-7|TRBD1|TRBV28|15
CASSLPRQGVDEQYF
TGTGCCAGCAGTTTACCCAGACAGGGGGTCGACGAGCAGTACTTC
>TRBJ1-6|-|TRBV6-5|15
CASSYSRGVNSPLHF
TGTGCCAGCAGTTACTCGAGAGGGGTCAATTCACCCCTCCACTTT
>TRBJ2-1|TRBD2|TRBV7-6|16
CASSRRGSGLDGEQFF
TGTGCCAGCAGCCGACGTGGCAGCGGACTAGACGGTGAGCAGTTCTTC
>TRBJ2-7|-|TRBV6-6|13
CASSYGGSYEQYF
TGTGCCAGCAGTTACGGGGGCTCCTACGAGCAGTACTTC
>TRBJ2-1|-|TRBV5-1|15
CASSSDRSSYNEQFF
TGCGCCAGCAGCTCAGACAGGAGCTCCTACAATGAGCAGTTCTTC
>TRBJ1-2|TRBD1|TRBV7-9|15
CASSLAGGDSNGYTF
TGTGCCAGCAGCTTAGCCGGTGGGGACAGTAATGGCTACACCTTC
>TRBJ1-2|-|TRBV29-1|14
CSVDPGQVRNGYTF
TGCAGCGTTGATCCGGGCCAGGTTAGGAATGGCTACACCTTC
>TRBJ1-5|TRBD1|TRBV28|15
CASSGGTALLQPQHF
TGTGCCAGCAGTGGCGGGACAGCTTTACTTCAGCCCCAGCATTTT
>TRBJ1-2|-|TRBV11-1|14
CASSPTNANYGYTF
TGTGCCAGCAGCCCGACGAATGCTAACTATGGCTACACCTTC